The T cell receptor (beta chain) under discussion was sequenced for a study of T-cell reconstitution after alpha-beta-depleted transplantation in children. Trimming cost V 6 bases and J 0 bases, with 10 bases left between them. Germline V lookup: CDR1 SGHAT, CDR2 FQNNGV. This CDR3 is built from 14 residues. Using unique molecular identifiers, the investigators prepared the TCRbeta library. TCRdb recomputed calls from the PCR reads with MiXCR, one row per CDR3 protein. The sample has hundreds of thousands of distinct CDR3 sequences, over 15% seen once. The material was PBMCs from the stem cell graft donor, obtained from the stem cell graft. The rearrangement joins TRBV11-2 to TRBJ2-3, with D unclear. The clonotype comes from a human donor who donated a stem cell graft to a child with acute myeloid leukemia. CDR3 residues: CASRSPGSTDTQYF. The CDR3 DNA reads as TGTGCCAGCAGGTCCCCAGGCAGCACAGATACGCAGTATTTT.